The 9 T cell receptor beta chains below were found in one sample sequenced in a study of tumor and adjacent non-tumor tissue in lung cancer (dated by TCRdb to the late 2010s). Library construction relied on multiplex PCR. Sequencing was carried out with an Illumina HiSeq 2500. TCRbeta libraries were constructed through three rounds of nested PCR with primers (Table S4) according to protocols adapted from ARM-PCR. The raw public data were reprocessed by TCRdb itself: fastp quality trimming at Q25, MiXCR clonotype calling, in-frame beta chains only. Every entry covers one CDR3 protein and lists the most common genes and DNA from its rows. The table for this sample lists 75,000 to 100,000 distinct CDR3 sequences; approximately 70% of them were counted only once. The biggest ten clones account for around 20% of the sample. RNA was isolated from bulk, unsorted tissue, and RNA quality was assessed with a NanoDrop ND-1000 and an Agilent 2100.

Sequenced input: lung tumor tissue. These receptors all come from a man between 60 and 75 years old with non-small cell lung cancer.

Note on this clonotype: An end of the junction differs from the germline gene, which may be a read error. This sequence joins TRBV12-5 and TRBJ1-1; D gene unclear. Germline V gene lookup returns CDR1 LGHNT and CDR2 FRNRAP. The CDR3 runs to 11 residues. CDR3 protein: CATGFDGPAFF. For the CDR3, the DNA is TGTGCTACTGGTTTCGATGGGCCGGCTTTCTTT. Supplemented by reference TRBV12-5 and TRBJ1-1, the full variable domain reads DARVTQTPRHKVTEMGQEVTMRCQPILGHNTVFWYRQTMMQGLELLAYFRNRAPLDDSGMPKDRFSAEMPDATLATLKIQPSEPRDSAVYFCATGFDGPAFFGQGTRLTVV.

In regard to this clonotype: Since no conserved phenylalanine or tryptophan closes the CDR3, a read error is the likely cause. This chain joins TRBV11-2 and TRBJ2-1; D possibly corresponds to TRBD2 (5 bases). This CDR3 is 15 amino acids long. The V gene's germline CDR1 is SGHAT and CDR2 FQNNGV. The CDR3 sequence: CASNLVTLGPNEQFL. For the CDR3, the DNA is TGTGCCAGCAACTTAGTGACACTAGGGCCCAATGAGCAGTTCTTA.

Sample share makes this clonotype medium-sized (0.01 to 0.1%). The genes are TRBV11-2 and TRBJ2-1, with a possible D match to TRBD2 (6 bases). Deletions cut 1 base from V and 8 bases from J, with 15 bases between. Germline V gene data show CDR1 as SGHAT and CDR2 as FQNNGV. This CDR3 contains 15 residues. CDR3 loop: CASSLVGSLGHEQFF. DNA for the CDR3: TGTGCCAGCAGCTTAGTCGGGAGTTTGGGTCATGAGCAGTTCTTC.

V gene TRBV11-2 combines with J gene TRBJ2-5, with TRBD2 matching over 9 bases. Germline V gene sequence: CDR1 SGHAT, CDR2 FQNNGV. This CDR3 has 15 residues. V gave up 3 bases and J gave up 4 bases; unmatched junction bases: 6. CDR3 protein: CASSLRLADGETQYF. For the CDR3, the DNA is TGTGCCAGCAGCTTGAGACTAGCGGATGGAGAGACCCAGTACTTC.

About this clonotype itself: This could be a read error, since a much larger clone is one nucleotide away. The CDR3 DNA follows: TGTACCAGCAGCTTAGACAGAGAAAAACTGTTTTTT. Translation gives CTSSLDREKLFF. The rearrangement joins TRBV7-9 to TRBJ1-4; D perhaps matches TRBD1 (5 bases). Germline V gene lookup returns CDR1 SEHNR and CDR2 FQNEAQ (reference sequence). CDR3 length: 12 residues.

About this clonotype: This could be a read error, since a much larger clone is one nucleotide away. The chain is built from TRBV4-2 and TRBJ2-5; TRBD2 matches 8 bases. Germline-derived CDR1 and CDR2 are LGHNA and YNFKEQ. The CDR3 spans 15 residues. The CDR3 loop reads CASNQESSGRRTQYF. In DNA, the CDR3 is TGTGCCAGCAACCAAGAATCCAGCGGGAGAAGGACCCAGTACTTC.

Worth noting for this clonotype: A clone one base away is much larger, so this may be a read error. The chain joins TRBV5-6 to TRBJ1-2; no definite D call. CDR3 length: 12 residues. CDR1 SGHDT and CDR2 YYEEEE come from the germline V gene. The V gene lost 3 bases and the J gene lost 10 bases, with 13 bases spanning the gap. CDR3 DNA sequence: TGTGCCAGCAGCTACCGGATAGGTGACTACACCTTC. The encoded protein is CASSYRIGDYTF.

A few counts support this clonotype. A much more abundant neighbour one base away suggests this may be a read error. V and J are TRBV5-4 and TRBJ2-2, with TRBD2 matching over 7 bases. The CDR3 totals 17 residues. CDR1 and CDR2 (germline): SGHNT, YYREEE (reference sequence). Unmatched junction bases numbered 14, after V lost 4 bases and J lost 5 bases. The CDR3 sequence is CASSTGTGGSWTGELFF. Here the CDR3 DNA reads TGTGCCAGCAGCACCGGGACTGGCGGGAGTTGGACCGGGGAGCTGTTTTTT.

On this clonotype itself: Since the CDR3 does not end with the conserved phenylalanine or tryptophan, this likely comes from a read error. The limits of the CDR3 on the DNA are not certain, so only TCRdb's listed CDR3 is given. V and J are TRBV4-1 and TRBJ2-2; TRBD2 reflects the table's D call only, with no check against the DNA. With termini counted, the CDR3 has 16 amino acids. The germline V gene encodes CDR1 MGHRA and CDR2 YSYEKL. The CDR3 reads CASSQVERGGTGEMFS.